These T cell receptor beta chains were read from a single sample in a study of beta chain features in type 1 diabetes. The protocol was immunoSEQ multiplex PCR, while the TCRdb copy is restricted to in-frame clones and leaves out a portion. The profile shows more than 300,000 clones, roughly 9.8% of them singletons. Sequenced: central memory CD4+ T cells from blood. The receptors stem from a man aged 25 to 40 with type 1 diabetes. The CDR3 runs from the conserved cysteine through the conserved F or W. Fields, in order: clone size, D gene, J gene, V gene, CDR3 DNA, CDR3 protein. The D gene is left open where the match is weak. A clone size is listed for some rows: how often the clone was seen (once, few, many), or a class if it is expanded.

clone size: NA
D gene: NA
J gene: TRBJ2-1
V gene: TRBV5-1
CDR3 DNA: TGCGCCAGCAGCTTGGTGGGGCCAAACGTGGATGAGCAGTTCTTC
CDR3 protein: CASSLVGPNVDEQFF

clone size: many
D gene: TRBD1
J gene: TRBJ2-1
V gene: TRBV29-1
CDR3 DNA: TGCAGCGTTCGCCGGGACAGGGAGGGTGAGCAGTTCTTC
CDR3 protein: CSVRRDREGEQFF

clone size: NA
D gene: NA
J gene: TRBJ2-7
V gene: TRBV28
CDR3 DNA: TGTGCCAGCAGCCCTTCCGGGACGAGCGCCTACGAGCAGTACTTC
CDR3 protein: CASSPSGTSAYEQYF

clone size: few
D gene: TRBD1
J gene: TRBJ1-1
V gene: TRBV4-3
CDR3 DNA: TGCGCCAGCAGCCACTGGGACAGGGCTAATACTGAAGCTTTCTTT
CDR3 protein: CASSHWDRANTEAFF

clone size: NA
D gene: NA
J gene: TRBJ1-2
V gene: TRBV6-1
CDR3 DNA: TGTGCCAGCAGTGAAATCGCAGATGGCTACACCTTC
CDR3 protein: CASSEIADGYTF

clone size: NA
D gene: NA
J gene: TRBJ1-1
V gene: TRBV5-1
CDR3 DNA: TGCGCCAGCAGCTCAGACCTTGGGCAGGAGGCTTTCTTT
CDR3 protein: CASSSDLGQEAFF

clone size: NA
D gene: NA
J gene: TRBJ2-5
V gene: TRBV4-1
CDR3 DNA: TGCGCCAGCAGCCAGGTGGGACCGACACAAGAGACCCAGTACTTC
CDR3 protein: CASSQVGPTQETQYF

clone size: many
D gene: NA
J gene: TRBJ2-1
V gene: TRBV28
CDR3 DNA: TGTGCCAGCAGTTTACCAAACACCTGGGGTGAGCAGTTCTTC
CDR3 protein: CASSLPNTWGEQFF

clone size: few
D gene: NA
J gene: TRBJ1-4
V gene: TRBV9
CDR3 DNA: TGTGCCAGCAGCGTATCGGCAGTGACTAATGAAAAACTGTTTTTT
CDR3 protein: CASSVSAVTNEKLFF

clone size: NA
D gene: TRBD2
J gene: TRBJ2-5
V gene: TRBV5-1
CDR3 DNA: TGCGCCAGCAGCTTGGCAGTAGCGGGAGAGACCCAGTACTTC
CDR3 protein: CASSLAVAGETQYF

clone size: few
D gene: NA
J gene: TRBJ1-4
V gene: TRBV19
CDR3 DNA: TGTGCCAGTAGTACCCAGGACGCAACTAATGAAAAACTGTTTTTT
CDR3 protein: CASSTQDATNEKLFF

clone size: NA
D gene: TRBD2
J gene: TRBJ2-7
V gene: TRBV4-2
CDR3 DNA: TGTGCCAGCAGCCGGGACCGGACTAGCGCGTACGAGCAGTACTTC
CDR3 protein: CASSRDRTSAYEQYF

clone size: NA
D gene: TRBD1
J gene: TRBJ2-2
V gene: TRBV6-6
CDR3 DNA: TGTGCCAGCAGTGGCCGAACAGGGGGCACCGGGGAGCTGTTTTTT
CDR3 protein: CASSGRTGGTGELFF

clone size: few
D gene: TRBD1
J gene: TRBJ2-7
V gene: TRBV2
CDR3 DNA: TGTGCCAGCAGGGACAGGGGTTACGAGCAGTACTTC
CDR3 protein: CASRDRGYEQYF

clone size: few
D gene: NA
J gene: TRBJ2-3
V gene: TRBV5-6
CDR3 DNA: TGTGCCAGCAGCTTTAGCGCAGGGAGCACAGATACGCAGTATTTT
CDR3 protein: CASSFSAGSTDTQYF

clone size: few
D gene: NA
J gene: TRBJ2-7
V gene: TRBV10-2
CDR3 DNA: TGCGCCAGCAAGGAGTGGGCCTACGAGCAGTACTTC
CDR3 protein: CASKEWAYEQYF

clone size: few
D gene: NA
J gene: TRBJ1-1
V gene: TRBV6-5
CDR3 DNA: TGTGCCAGCAGTTACGGGGGAACTGAAGCTTTCTTT
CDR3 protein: CASSYGGTEAFF

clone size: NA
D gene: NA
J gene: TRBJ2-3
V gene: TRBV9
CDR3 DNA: TGTGCCAGCAGCGTAGGAAGATGGGTAGATACGCAGTATTTT
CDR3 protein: CASSVGRWVDTQYF

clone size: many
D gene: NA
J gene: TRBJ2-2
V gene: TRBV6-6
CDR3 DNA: TGTGCCAGCAGTGGCCTGATCGGGGTTGGGACCGGGGAGCTGTTTTTT
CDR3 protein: CASSGLIGVGTGELFF

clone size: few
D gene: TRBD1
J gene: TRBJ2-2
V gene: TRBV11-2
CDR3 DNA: TGTGCCAGCAGCTCGTACAGGGGGCTCTACACCGGGGAGCTGTTTTTT
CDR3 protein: CASSSYRGLYTGELFF

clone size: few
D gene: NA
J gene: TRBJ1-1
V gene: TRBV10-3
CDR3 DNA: TGTGCCATCAGTGAGTTACAGATGAACACTGAAGCTTTCTTT
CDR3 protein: CAISELQMNTEAFF

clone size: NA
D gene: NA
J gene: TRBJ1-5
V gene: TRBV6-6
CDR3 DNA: TGTGCCAGCAGTTACGGGGGGTTTAGCAATCAGCCCCAGCATTTT
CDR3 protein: CASSYGGFSNQPQHF

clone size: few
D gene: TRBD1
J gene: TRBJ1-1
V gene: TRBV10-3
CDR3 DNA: TGTGCCAGCAGGAGGGACAGGGAAGGGACTGAAGCTTTCTTT
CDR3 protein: CASRRDREGTEAFF

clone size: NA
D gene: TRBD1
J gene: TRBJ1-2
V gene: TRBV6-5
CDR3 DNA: TGTGCCAGCAGTGCCCGGGACAGGGCAGGCTACACCTTC
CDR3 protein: CASSARDRAGYTF

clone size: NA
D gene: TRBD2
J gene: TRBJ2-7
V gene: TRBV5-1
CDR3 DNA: TGCGCCAGCAGCTCGGGTCCAGCGGGAGCCTACGAGCAGTACTTC
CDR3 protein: CASSSGPAGAYEQYF

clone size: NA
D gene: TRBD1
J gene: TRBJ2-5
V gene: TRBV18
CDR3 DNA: TGTGCCAGCTCACCAAGACAGGGGGCCGGGGAGACCCAGTACTTC
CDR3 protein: CASSPRQGAGETQYF

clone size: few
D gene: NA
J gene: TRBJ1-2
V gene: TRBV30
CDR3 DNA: TGTGCCTGGAGCCGACAGGCGGTCTACACCTTC
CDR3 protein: CAWSRQAVYTF

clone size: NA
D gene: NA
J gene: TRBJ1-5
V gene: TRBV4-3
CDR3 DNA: TGCGCCAGCAGCCGGAGCAAGGGCGATCAGCCCCAGCATTTT
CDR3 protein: CASSRSKGDQPQHF

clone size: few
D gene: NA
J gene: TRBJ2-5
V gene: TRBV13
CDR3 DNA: TGTGCCAGCAGCTTGCTTCAAGAGACCCAGTACTTC
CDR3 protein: CASSLLQETQYF

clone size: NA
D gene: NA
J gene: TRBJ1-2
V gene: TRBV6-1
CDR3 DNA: TGTGCCAGCAGTGCACTACTCTATGGCTACACCTTC
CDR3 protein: CASSALLYGYTF

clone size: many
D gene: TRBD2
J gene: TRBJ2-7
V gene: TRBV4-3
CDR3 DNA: TGCGCCAGCAGCCTACGACTAGCGGGGGCGGAGCAGTACTTC
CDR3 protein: CASSLRLAGAEQYF

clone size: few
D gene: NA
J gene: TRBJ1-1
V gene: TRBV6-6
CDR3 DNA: TGTGCCATCAGGGAAACAGATATGAACACTGAAGCTTTCTTT
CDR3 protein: CAIRETDMNTEAFF

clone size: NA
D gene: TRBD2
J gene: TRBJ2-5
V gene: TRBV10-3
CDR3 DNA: TGTGCCATCAGTGAGGCGAGCGGGAGCGGGGAGACCCAGTACTTC
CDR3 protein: CAISEASGSGETQYF

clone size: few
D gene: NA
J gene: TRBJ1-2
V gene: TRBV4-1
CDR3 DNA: TGCGCCAGCAGCCAAGCCCCAGAGAACTATGGCTACACCTTC
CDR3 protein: CASSQAPENYGYTF

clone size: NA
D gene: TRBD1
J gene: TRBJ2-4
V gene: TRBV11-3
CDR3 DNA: TGTGCCAGCAGCCCAGGGACAGGAGGAAACATTCAGTACTTC
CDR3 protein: CASSPGTGGNIQYF

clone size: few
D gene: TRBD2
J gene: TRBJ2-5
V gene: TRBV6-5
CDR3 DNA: TGTGCCAGCAGGGGACTAGCGGAGACCCAGTACTTC
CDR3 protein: CASRGLAETQYF

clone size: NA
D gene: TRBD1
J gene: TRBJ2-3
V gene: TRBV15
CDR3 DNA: TGTGCCACCAGCAAAGGACAGGGGGTCGGAGATACGCAGTATTTT
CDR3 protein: CATSKGQGVGDTQYF

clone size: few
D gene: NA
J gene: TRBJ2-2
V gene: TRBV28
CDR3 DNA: TGTGCCAGCACCAAGTTCCAAGGACGGGAGCTGTTTTTT
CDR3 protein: CASTKFQGRELFF

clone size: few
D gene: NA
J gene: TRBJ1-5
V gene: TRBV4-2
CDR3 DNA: TGTGCCAGCAGCCAGACTTCAACTTCATATAGCAATCAGCCCCAGCATTTT
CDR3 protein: CASSQTSTSYSNQPQHF

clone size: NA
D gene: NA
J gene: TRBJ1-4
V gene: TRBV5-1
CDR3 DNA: TGCGCCAGCAGCTTGGAGGGAGGGGAAGAAAAACTGTTTTTT
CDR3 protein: CASSLEGGEEKLFF

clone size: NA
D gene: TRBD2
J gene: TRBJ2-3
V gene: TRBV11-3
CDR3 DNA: TGTGCCAGCAGCGCCAGCGGGGAAAGCACAGATACGCAGTATTTT
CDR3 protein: CASSASGESTDTQYF

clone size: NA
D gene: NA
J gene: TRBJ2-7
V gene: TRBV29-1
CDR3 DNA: TGCAGCGTGAGGGACTCCGCTGCCTCCTACGAGCAGTACTTC
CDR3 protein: CSVRDSAASYEQYF

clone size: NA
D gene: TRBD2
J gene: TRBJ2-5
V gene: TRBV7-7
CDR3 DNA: TGTGCTAGCAGCGCACTAGCGGGAGTTCAAGAGACCCAGTACTTC
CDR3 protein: CASSALAGVQETQYF

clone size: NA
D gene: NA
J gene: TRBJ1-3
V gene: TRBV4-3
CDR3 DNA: TGCGCCAGCAGCCCGCAGGCGGCTGGAAACACCATATATTTT
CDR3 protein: CASSPQAAGNTIYF

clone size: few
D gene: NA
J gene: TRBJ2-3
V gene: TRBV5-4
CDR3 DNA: TGTGCCAGCAGCTTGAAAGCGGGCACAGATACGCAGTATTTT
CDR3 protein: CASSLKAGTDTQYF

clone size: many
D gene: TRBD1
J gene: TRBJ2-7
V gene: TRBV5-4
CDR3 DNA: TGTGCCAGCAGCCCGGGGGGACAGGGGTTCCTCGAGCAGTACTTC
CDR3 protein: CASSPGGQGFLEQYF

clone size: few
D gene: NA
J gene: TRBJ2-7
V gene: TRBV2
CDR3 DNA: TGTGCCAGCAGTCGAACCGCCTACGAGCAGTACTTC
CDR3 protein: CASSRTAYEQYF

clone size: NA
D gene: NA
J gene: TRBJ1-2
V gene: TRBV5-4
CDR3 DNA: TGTGCCAGCAGCTTTGGGGGGAACTATGGCTACACCTTC
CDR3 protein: CASSFGGNYGYTF

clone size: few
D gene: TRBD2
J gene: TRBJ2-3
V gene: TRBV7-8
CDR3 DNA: TGTGCCAGCAGCCGAAGAGGGACTAGCGGCACAGATACGCAGTATTTT
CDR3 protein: CASSRRGTSGTDTQYF

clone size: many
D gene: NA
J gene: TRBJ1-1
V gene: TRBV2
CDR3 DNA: TGTGCCAGCAGCCTGAGGACTGAAGCTTTCTTT
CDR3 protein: CASSLRTEAFF

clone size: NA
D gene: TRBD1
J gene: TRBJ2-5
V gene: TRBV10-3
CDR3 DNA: TGTGCCATCAGCGTTGCTCAGGGGGCTGGTGAGACCCAGTACTTC
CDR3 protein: CAISVAQGAGETQYF

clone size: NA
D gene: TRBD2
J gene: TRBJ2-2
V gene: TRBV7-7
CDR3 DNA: TGTGCCAGCAGCTTAAACGTACCAGCGGGAACCGGGGAGCTGTTTTTT
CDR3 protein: CASSLNVPAGTGELFF

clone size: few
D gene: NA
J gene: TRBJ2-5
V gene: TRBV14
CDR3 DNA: TGTGCCAGCAGCCAAGATCAGGGGACGACCCAGTACTTC
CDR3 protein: CASSQDQGTTQYF

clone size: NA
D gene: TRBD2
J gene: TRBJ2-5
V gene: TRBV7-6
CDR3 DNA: TGTGCCAGCAGCCCTAGCGGGCCCCAAGAGACCCAGTACTTC
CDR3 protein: CASSPSGPQETQYF

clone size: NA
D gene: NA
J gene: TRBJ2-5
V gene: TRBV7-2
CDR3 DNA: TGTGCCAGCAGTCCCCAGGCGACCCAGTACTTC
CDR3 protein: CASSPQATQYF

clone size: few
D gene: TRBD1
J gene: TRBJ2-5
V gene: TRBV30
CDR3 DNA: TGTGCCTGGAGGGCAGGGGGAGAGACCCAGTACTTC
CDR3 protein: CAWRAGGETQYF

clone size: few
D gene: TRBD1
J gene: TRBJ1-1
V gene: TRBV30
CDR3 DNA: TGTGCCTGGAGACGGACAGGTTCTGAAGCTTTCTTT
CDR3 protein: CAWRRTGSEAFF